This TCR beta chain was sequenced in a study of blood T cell repertoires in COVID-19. Study overall: There were acute and convalescent COVID-19 samples, and they came from the United States, Italy and Spain. T cells, B-cell-depleted T cells, or PBMCs provided the cDNA or gDNA that served as material.

In the source study's methods: For nucleated cells, counts were estimated from reference gene primer amplification. The table came from immunoSEQ multiplex PCR; TCRdb's copy has only in-frame clones and leaves some out. V, J and clone size reflect that table, while D and trimming were determined from the DNA. In the table there are about 120,000 clones, roughly 84% of which are singletons. The CDR3 is made up of 16 amino acids. Germline trimming cut 0 bases from V and 4 bases from J; bases unmatched to any gene: 6. Germline-derived CDR1 and CDR2 are SGHAT and FQNNGV. The chain combines TRBV11-2 with TRBJ1-3; 7 nucleotides align to TRBD1. The receptor comes from a man in his 60s with acute or convalescent COVID-19. The sequenced sample consisted of peripheral blood. This CDR3 is CASSLDGRGTGNTIYF. The CDR3 nucleotides are TGTGCCAGCAGCTTAGATGGCAGGGGGACCGGAAACACCATATATTTT.